This entry is about one T cell receptor beta chain. The sample belongs to a study of Ad26.COV2.S vaccination and SARS-CoV-2 variants. Background on the study: Into the muscle, Ad26.COV2.S was dosed once or twice, 56 days apart.

Sequencing used immunoSEQ multiplex PCR; TCRdb keeps in-frame clones, though not all of them. Found here are approximately 350,000 clones, roughly 87% of them singletons; the top ten hold about 3.4%. Treatment defined: approximately 18 received Ad26.COV2.S at low or high dose, single or two shots; 5 received placebo; per-sample allocation not given. Day 63 following the first vaccine or placebo injection was when the samples were taken. The CDR3 spans 15 residues. Germline assignment: CDR1 SGHVS and CDR2 FQNEAQ. V trimming: 5 bases; J trimming: 0 bases; junction bases outside the gene matches: 3. This TCR came from a person between 18 and 65 years old who received the Ad26.COV2.S COVID-19 vaccine or a placebo. The sequenced sample was peripheral blood, obtained in a trial of Ad26.COV2.S vaccine versus placebo. V is TRBV7-8 and J is TRBJ1-5, with 8 bases matching TRBD1. CDR3 bases: TGTGCCAGCAGCCCGACAGGGGATAGCAATCAGCCCCAGCATTTT. Its translation is CASSPTGDSNQPQHF.